One sample yielded the 28 T cell receptor beta chains listed below, sequenced in a study of T cell changes during pregnancy in multiple sclerosis. Using immunoSEQ multiplex PCR, the repertoire was profiled, and TCRdb retains in-frame clones only, with some absent. The sample has some 90,000 clones, roughly 91% seen once. The source was peripheral blood, collected after pregnancy. Receptors originate from a female donor in good health, enrolled as a control in a pregnancy study.

J is TRBJ2-1 and V is TRBV29-1, with TRBD1 matching 7 bases. There are 14 residues in the CDR3. CDR1 and CDR2 (germline): SQVTM, ANQGSEA. The CDR3 protein is CTSSTGAAYNEQFF. The CDR3, as DNA: TGCACCTCCAGTACAGGGGCCGCATACAATGAGCAGTTCTTC.

DNA for the CDR3: TGTGCCAGTAGTATAGGGGGCTCGGCCACTGAAGCTTTCTTT. Amino acid sequence: CASSIGGSATEAFF. This rearrangement joins TRBV19 to TRBJ1-1; the D gene is possibly TRBD1 (5 bases). The CDR3 contains 14 residues. Germline loops: CDR1 LNHDA, CDR2 SQIVND (reference sequence). Trimming cost V 1 base and J 4 bases, with 10 bases left between them.

The chain links TRBV7-2 to TRBJ2-7, with D possibly TRBD2 on 5 matching bases. CDR1 SGHTA and CDR2 FQGNSA come from the germline V gene. V lost 6 bases and J 5 bases, leaving 17 bases between the germline ends. CDR3 length: 14 amino acids. The DNA for the CDR3 is TGTGCCAGCAGTCGCAGTGGAGGTTTCGACGAGCAGTACTTC. It encodes CASSRSGGFDEQYF.

The CDR3 sequence is CASSPRDKNTEAFF. CDR3 nucleotide sequence: TGTGCCAGTAGTCCCCGGGACAAGAACACTGAAGCTTTCTTT. The rearrangement uses TRBV19 and TRBJ1-1; weak D call: TRBD1 (6 bases). The CDR3 has 14 amino acids. Between the trimmed V and J ends, which lost 5 bases and 1 base, there was a span of 11 bases. Germline-derived CDR1 and CDR2 are LNHDA and SQIVND (reference sequence). Together with reference TRBV19 and TRBJ1-1, the CDR3 gives the full variable domain: DGGITQSPKYLFRKEGQNVTLSCEQNLNHDAMYWYRQDPGQGLRLIYYSQIVNDFQKGDIAEGYSVSREKKESFPLTVTSAQKNPTAFYLCASSPRDKNTEAFFGQGTRLTVV.

V is TRBV4-2 and J is TRBJ2-1; D possibly corresponds to TRBD2 (6 bases). CDR1 is LGHNA and CDR2 is YNFKEQ in the germline V gene. The ends were cut back, 3 bases at V and 4 bases at J, with 10 bases in the middle. The CDR3 has 14 amino acids. The CDR3 spells CASSHTRGYNEQFF. The CDR3 DNA sequence: TGTGCCAGCAGCCACACCCGGGGGTACAATGAGCAGTTCTTC.

The J gene is TRBJ1-5, the V gene TRBV5-5; 8 bases are a match to TRBD1. CDR3 length equals 15 residues. Germline V gene data show CDR1 as SGHKS and CDR2 as YYEKEE (reference sequence). Germline trimming cut 2 bases from V and 6 bases from J; bases unmatched to any gene: 7. CDR3 bases: TGTGCCAGCAGCTTTGCCGACAGGGGAGGTCAGCCCCAGCATTTT. It encodes CASSFADRGGQPQHF.

The rearrangement links TRBV6-5 to TRBJ2-7; TRBD1 might be the D (5 bases). V was trimmed by 6 bases and J by 1 base, leaving 13 bases between them. Looked up from germline, CDR1 is MNHEY and CDR2 is SVGAGI. This CDR3 contains 14 residues. In DNA form, the CDR3 reads TGTGCCAGCAGCCCGGGCCAGGGATCCTACGAGCAGTACTTC. This gives the protein CASSPGQGSYEQYF.

About this clone: At one of its ends the junction is not consistent with the germline gene, which may arise from a read error. This chain links TRBV7-7 with TRBJ2-7; 9 nucleotides line up with TRBD1. Germline V gene data show CDR1 as SSHAT and CDR2 as FNYEAQ (reference sequence). The CDR3 runs to 13 residues. In nucleotides, the CDR3 is TGTGCTAGCAGCCCGGGACAGGGCTACGAGCAGTACTTC. It specifies CASSPGQGYEQYF.

J is TRBJ2-7 and V is TRBV10-2; 10 bases map to TRBD1. CDR3 length: 13 amino acids. Trimming at V came to 6 bases and at J to 3 bases, leaving 2 bases not matched to a gene. In germline, CDR1 is WSHSY, CDR2 SAAADI. CDR3 in amino acids: CASRGTGVYEQYF. CDR3 DNA sequence: TGCGCCAGCAGGGGGACAGGGGTCTACGAGCAGTACTTC.

The rearrangement links TRBV5-1 to TRBJ2-5, with 7 bases aligning to TRBD2. The V gene's germline CDR1 is SGHRS and CDR2 YFSETQ. V lost 0 bases and J lost 5; bases outside the gene matches: 4. This CDR3 contains 14 residues. The CDR3 nucleotides read TGCGCCAGCAGCTTGGCGGGGGGATGGGAGACCCAGTACTTC. Translation: CASSLAGGWETQYF. Complete variable domain (other parts from reference TRBV5-1 and TRBJ2-5): KAGVTQTPRYLIKTRGQQVTLSCSPISGHRSVSWYQQTPGQGLQFLFEYFSETQRNKGNFPGRFSGRQFSNSRSEMNVSTLELGDSALYLCASSLAGGWETQYFGPGTRLLVL.

This clone was counted a single time. The chain employs TRBV11-2 and TRBJ1-1, with D perhaps TRBD1 (5 bases). Germline assignment: CDR1 SGHAT and CDR2 FQNNGV. V was shortened by 7 bases and J by 0 bases, with 18 bases between the two germline ends. This CDR3 spans 16 amino acids. CDR3 in DNA: TGTGCCAGCATCTATTACGCGGGGCGGTTGAACACTGAAGCTTTCTTT. Its translation: CASIYYAGRLNTEAFF.

The CDR3 region is CASSLAGKTQGYGTEAFF. The CDR3 DNA sequence: TGCGCCAGCAGCTTGGCCGGGAAAACACAGGGATACGGCACTGAAGCTTTCTTT. This chain joins TRBV5-1 and TRBJ1-1, with TRBD1 as a possible D gene (6 bases). V gave up 0 bases and J gave up 4 bases, with 22 bases separating them. Germline-derived CDR1 and CDR2 are SGHRS and YFSETQ. The CDR3 contains 18 residues.

The V and J genes are TRBV6-5 and TRBJ1-1; D not certain. The ends were cut back, 10 bases at V and 1 base at J, with 13 bases in the middle. The CDR3 length is 13 residues. Per germline, CDR1 MNHEY and CDR2 SVGAGI. The CDR3 DNA is TGTGCCACCCTCGCCAACAAGAACACTGAAGCTTTCTTT. Encoded protein: CATLANKNTEAFF.

The V gene is TRBV7-8, the J gene TRBJ1-6; TRBD1 might be the D (6 bases). Trimming shortened V by 1 base and J by 10 bases, and 11 bases separated the two germline ends. Germline-derived CDR1 and CDR2 are SGHVS and FQNEAQ. The CDR3 runs 14 residues. CDR3 region: CASSLGGGLSPLHF. The CDR3 region has the DNA TGTGCCAGCAGCTTAGGGGGGGGGCTATCACCCCTCCACTTT.

The rearrangement joins TRBV15 to TRBJ2-7; 8 positions agree with TRBD1. J lost 3 bases, V lost 6 bases, and 4 bases had no gene match. CDR1 is LNHNV and CDR2 is YYDKDF in the germline V gene (reference sequence). This CDR3 is 13 amino acids long. CDR3 region: CATRQGGNYEQYF. CDR3 in DNA: TGTGCCACCAGACAGGGGGGTAACTACGAGCAGTACTTC. Combining the CDR3 with reference TRBV15 and TRBJ2-7 gives the whole variable domain DAMVIQNPRYQVTQFGKPVTLSCSQTLNHNVMYWYQQKSSQAPKLLFHYYDKDFNNEADTPDNFQSRRPNTSFCFLDIRSPGLGDTAMYLCATRQGGNYEQYFGPGTRLTVT.

The chain links TRBV27 to TRBJ2-7; D may be TRBD1 (5 bases). Trimming removed 5 bases from V and 3 bases from J, with 14 bases in between. In germline, CDR1 is MNHEY, CDR2 SMNVEV (reference sequence). The CDR3 has 14 residues. CDR3 loop: CASSLQVYNYEQYF. In DNA, the CDR3 is TGTGCCAGCAGTCTACAGGTTTACAACTACGAGCAGTACTTC.

The chain recombines TRBV18 with TRBJ1-2; 7 nucleotides align to TRBD1. Germline V lookup: CDR1 KGHSH, CDR2 LQKENI. The CDR3 is 13 amino acids. After removal of 3 bases from V and 8 bases from J, the junction contained 6 bases not matched to a gene. In nucleotides, the CDR3 is TGTGCCAGCTCACCCGATACAGGGGTCGGCTACACCTTC. Its protein is CASSPDTGVGYTF.

This chain links TRBV7-2 with TRBJ1-6, with D unclear. V was pared by 2 bases and J by 5 bases, with 10 bases between. The CDR3 loop spans 15 amino acids. Germline CDR1 is SGHTA and CDR2 is FQGNSA. The CDR3 nucleotides read TGTGCCAGCAGCTTATCCCCAAGCAATAATTCACCCCTCCACTTT. This codes for CASSLSPSNNSPLHF.

The V call is TRBV5-1, the J call TRBJ1-3; D remains unclear. The germline V gene has CDR1 SGHRS and CDR2 YFSETQ. The CDR3 has 12 amino acids. V was clipped by 7 bases and J by 10 bases, with 15 bases between them. CDR3 DNA: TGCGCCAGCGGTCCATCACCTAGAACCATATATTTT. It translates to CASGPSPRTIYF.

This chain joins TRBV4-1 and TRBJ1-2; D unresolved. Between the trimmed V and J ends, which lost 0 bases and 8 bases, there was a span of 13 bases. Germline V gene sequence: CDR1 MGHRA, CDR2 YSYEKL. The CDR3 is 14 amino acids. Here the CDR3 reads CASSQDNLLRGYTF. The CDR3 nucleotides read TGCGCCAGCAGCCAAGATAACCTCCTGAGGGGCTACACCTTC.

The CDR3, as DNA: TGTGCCAGCAGGGGAGGATCCTATGAGCAGTTCTTC. It translates to CASRGGSYEQFF. The chain employs TRBV5-4 and TRBJ2-1; TRBD2 is a possible D gene (6 bases). V was trimmed by 5 bases and J by 8 bases, leaving 11 bases between them. This CDR3 region has 12 residues. Per the germline V gene, CDR1 is SGHNT and CDR2 is YYREEE (reference sequence).

The rearrangement joins TRBV19 to TRBJ1-2; D is perhaps TRBD1 (5 bases). With 8 bases removed from V and 3 bases from J, the gap between germline ends came to 16 bases. In germline, CDR1 is LNHDA, CDR2 SQIVND (reference sequence). CDR3 length: 14 amino acids. CDR3 nucleotides: TGTGCCAGTGTGGGGACGGGCGGGGACTATGGCTACACCTTC. Protein: CASVGTGGDYGYTF.

V gene TRBV6-1 combines with J gene TRBJ1-1, with 11 bases lining up with TRBD1. The J segment lost 5 bases and the V segment lost 4 bases, leaving 3 bases of the junction unmatched. The CDR3 runs 14 residues. CDR1 and CDR2 (germline): MNHNS, SASEGT. The CDR3 is CASSGGTGGTEAFF. In DNA form, the CDR3 reads TGTGCCAGCAGTGGCGGGACAGGGGGTACTGAAGCTTTCTTT.

The V and J genes are TRBV7-8 and TRBJ2-6, with D possibly being TRBD1 (6 bases). This CDR3 is built from 14 residues. The V gene's germline CDR1 is SGHVS and CDR2 FQNEAQ. The V end was cut by 6 bases, the J end by 0 bases, with 6 bases between. CDR3 residues: CASRDSSGANVLTF. As DNA, the CDR3 is TGTGCCAGCAGGGACAGCTCTGGGGCCAACGTCCTGACTTTC.

The rearrangement links TRBV11-3 to TRBJ2-3; 11 positions match TRBD2. V trimming: 5 bases; J trimming: 2 bases; junction bases outside the gene matches: 9. The germline V gene has CDR1 SGHNT and CDR2 YENEEA. This CDR3 is 17 amino acids long. The CDR3 DNA follows: TGTGCCAGCAGCCGAGGTTCTAGCGGGGGGATCACAGATACGCAGTATTTT. It translates to CASSRGSSGGITDTQYF.

This chain connects TRBV5-1 to TRBJ1-5; D remains unclear. The CDR3 sequence is 16 residues long. Germline CDR1 and CDR2: SGHRS and YFSETQ. The V and J ends lost 0 bases and 1 base respectively, with 11 bases between them. The CDR3 coding sequence is TGCGCCAGCAGCTTGGGCCTCCTGGGCAGCAATCAGCCCCAGCATTTT. It is translated as CASSLGLLGSNQPQHF.

The gene calls are TRBV28 and TRBJ1-4; D may be TRBD1 (5 bases). The CDR3 extends over 13 amino acids. With 11 bases removed from V and 6 bases from J, the gap between germline ends came to 16 bases. The V gene's germline CDR1 is MDHEN and CDR2 SYDVKM. CDR3 nucleotides: TGTGCCGCCCGGGACTTGAGTCATGAAAAACTGTTTTTT. Protein sequence: CAARDLSHEKLFF.

The CDR3 loop is CASSHRGLNTEAFF. The CDR3 coding sequence is TGTGCCAGTAGCCACAGGGGCCTTAATACTGAAGCTTTCTTT. J is TRBJ1-1 and V is TRBV19, with 7 bases fitting TRBD1. There are 14 residues in the CDR3. In germline, CDR1 is LNHDA, CDR2 SQIVND (reference sequence). V trimming: 6 bases; J trimming: 5 bases; junction bases outside the gene matches: 9.